The TCR beta chain described here comes from a study of CD8 T cells in Susac syndrome. RNA was extracted with the RNeasy kit, and a quantity of 0.5 to 1 ug was reverse transcribed using random hexamers. TCRdb reanalysed the immunoSEQ multiplex PCR reads using MiXCR and keeps one entry per CDR3 protein. This table holds over 150,000 distinct CDR3 sequences, over 85% found once. CDR3 length equals 14 residues. The germline V and J ends were trimmed by 3 bases and 2 bases, with 9 bases remaining between them. This clonotype was detected only once. V usage is TRBV12-3 or TRBV12-4 and J usage is TRBJ2-3; D ambiguous. Sequenced: CD4+ T cells from PBMCs. This receptor was identified in a human donor with multiple sclerosis. The CDR3 reads CASSFVQSTDTQYF. CDR3 in DNA: TGTGCCAGCAGTTTCGTGCAGTCCACAGATACGCAGTATTTT.